This T cell receptor (beta chain) was captured by sequencing in a study of immune heterogeneity within non-small cell lung tumors listed by TCRdb under 2018. For the study in its entirety: By histology, the tumors were a few squamous cell carcinomas, around eleven non-squamous carcinomas and 1 tumor not otherwise specified. To examine intratumoral immune heterogeneity, the study used whole-exome sequencing, RNA-seq and TCR beta repertoire sequencing on multiple spatially distinct regions of each NSCLC tumor. For mutant peptides 8 to 11 amino acids long, netMHCpan-3.0 predicted neoantigen binding to the HLA alleles of each patient. Transcriptome data were available for just roughly 40 loci from around eleven patients, whereas TCR repertoire analysis spanned around 58 tumor loci from roughly 16 patients. What the study reported, not specific to this receptor: Within a patient, identical dominant CDR3B clonotypes were found to recur across loci, yet unique high-frequency clones were also harbored in different tumor locations. A moderate positive correlation (R approximately 0.31), which was statistically significant, linked local T-cell repertoire clonality to local tumor mutational burden. For the most part, high-frequency TCR beta clonotypes differed from one individual patient to another.

The TCR beta CDR3 region was amplified with a multiplex PCR system whose first round of about 11 cycles used 32 V-gene forward primers and 13 J-gene reverse primers. The first PCR round was done with a QIAGEN Multiplex PCR Kit, and the primer sequences were filed in Chinese patent CN105087789A. In a second PCR round, Illumina universal primers were added with the Phusion High-Fidelity PCR Kit. Sequencing of the TCR libraries was done on the Illumina HiSeq X Ten platform in paired-end mode with a 151 bp read length. From the authors' description of their analysis: Cutadapt removed reads without multiplex PCR primers, PEAR merged read pairs, and MiXCR with default settings called CDR3 regions. Repertoire diversity used Shannon entropy, and clonality was computed as one minus Shannon entropy divided by ln of productive unique sequence count. Clonotypes present at frequencies of at least 0.5% were defined as dominant or high-frequency T-cell clones. The public reads were reprocessed in TCRdb via fastp at Q25 and MiXCR, keeping in-frame beta chains. Merged by CDR3 protein, the rows form single entries marked with the most common genes and DNA. These V and J calls rely on TCRdb rather than the paper's analysis. The sample yields about 15,000 distinct CDR3 sequences; under 30% were counted once. Less than 5% of the sample belongs to the ten largest clones.

The TCR template was genomic DNA extracted from bulk tumor tissue, and 600 ng of gDNA was amplified for each sample. During surgery, several biopsies were collected from each primary tumor and placed as far from one another as possible within the tumor mass. Patients in the study cohort, which was described as untreated, were newly diagnosed NSCLC cases going through curative surgery. The donors were fewer than 18 patients with newly diagnosed non-small cell lung cancer who were having surgery with curative intent. A couple of independent pathologists examined the resected tumor masses. Only DNA and RNA samples of high quality went on to sequencing. Concerning this clonotype: The clone's antigen remains unknown. No base quality information exists; no much larger clone differs at one position.

The CDR3, from cysteine to phenylalanine, totals 13 residues. Here the CDR3 DNA is all that survives: 39 bases in frame from base 1. At the junction V is shortened by 5 bases and J by 1 base, with 7 bases in between. Sequences SGHAT (CDR1) and FQNNGV (CDR2) are obtained from the germline V gene. This TCR derives from a man between 35 and 55 years old with non-small cell lung cancer. Sequenced material: lung tumor tissue. This chain is built from TRBV11-2 and TRBJ2-3, with TRBD1 as a weak D call on 5 bases. The bases read TGTGCCAGCAGCCAGGGCCGCACAGATACGCAGTATTTT. This sequence encodes CASSQGRTDTQYF.